The entry below describes one T cell receptor (beta chain). This clone's antigen is unknown. No much larger clonotype is one base removed from it; base qualities were not supplied. Focal radiation therapy combined with CTLA-4 blockade (ipilimumab) was tested in patients with chemo-refractory metastatic non-small-cell lung cancer. Trimmed from V: 7 bases; trimmed from J: 5 bases; junction bases lacking a gene match: 9. CDR1 MNHNS and CDR2 SASEGT were looked up in the germline V gene. There are 14 amino acids in the CDR3, from cysteine to phenylalanine inclusive. Solely the CDR3 DNA is kept, with 42 bases framed from the first base. The sample comes from a study of radiotherapy plus CTLA-4 blockade in lung cancer (dated by TCRdb to 2017 to 2018). Notes on the research overall: Objective responses were observed in 18% of enrolled patients, and disease control was achieved in 31%.

Library construction relied on the immunoSEQ multiplex PCR assay. The immuneACCESS repertoire file appears here via TCRdb, limited to in-frame rearrangements. These files lack a portion of the clones; in checked studies, under half of the deficit traces to unresolved V genes, and the cause of the others is not known. The table for this sample lists around 38,000 clones; 80% to 90% of them were counted only once. Roughly 23% of the sample goes to the ten largest clones. Summary of the overall study and its limitations: After treatment with radiotherapy and ipilimumab, TCR clones that originated in tumors expanded in peripheral blood. The strongest predictors of response, as reported, were early dynamic changes in blood T cell clones along with a rise in serum interferon-beta after radiation.

The source was peripheral blood, collected from a patient treated with radiotherapy plus ipilimumab. The TCR was taken from a human donor with non-small cell lung cancer whose response to radiotherapy plus ipilimumab could not be evaluated. The chain uses TRBV6-1 and TRBJ2-7; 9 central bases correspond to TRBD1. The sequence in DNA is TGTGCCAGCACACCCTACAGGGGGCGGGACGAGCAGTACTTC. This gives the protein CASTPYRGRDEQYF.